The clone carrying this T cell receptor beta chain was seen repeatedly, ten times or more. Its antigen is as yet unknown. The data derive from a study of response to subunit inactivated influenza vaccine. TCRdb called the RT-PCR reads again in MiXCR, with one record for every CDR3 protein. The repertoire holds a few hundred thousand distinct CDR3 sequences, with about 10% as singletons. General study points: With each seasonal influenza vaccination, the authors suggested, few new T cells are recruited.

The CDR3 totals 15 residues. J lost 8 bases, V lost 0 bases, and 5 bases had no gene match. In germline, CDR1 is SGHKS, CDR2 YYEKEE (reference sequence). The chain links TRBV5-5 to TRBJ1-1; 12 bases line up with TRBD1. The sample consisted of PBMCs from blood, taken more than 35 days after vaccination. This clonotype was obtained from a man aged 50 to 60 who received an inactivated influenza vaccine. CDR3 nucleotides: TGTGCCAGCAGCTTGGGACCGGGACAGGGGGCCGAAGCTTTCTTT. It codes for CASSLGPGQGAEAFF.